The present T cell receptor beta chain was sequenced within a study of control samples from healthy donors and cancer patients. Here immunoSEQ multiplex PCR was the method, and the copy in TCRdb shows in-frame clones only, minus some. The data contain around 100,000 clones, about 90% of them singletons. Looked up from germline, CDR1 is GTSNPN and CDR2 is SVGIG (reference sequence). The CDR3 length is 15 residues. V lost 4 bases and J 2 bases, leaving 18 bases between the germline ends. Input material: blood. This chain uses TRBV30 with TRBJ2-7; either TRBD1 or TRBD2 may fit D (5 bases each). This sequence was found in a man aged 25-45 years in good health. The DNA of the CDR3 is TGTGCCTGGAACCCGGGACGGACTCTACCCTACGAGCAGTACTTC. It translates to CAWNPGRTLPYEQYF.